The subject of this entry is one TCR beta chain. Its antigen is undetermined. The CDR3 covers 13 residues. Looked up from germline, CDR1 is SGDLS and CDR2 is YYNGEE. The germline V and J ends were trimmed by 2 bases and 8 bases, with 11 bases remaining between them. Regarding time point: recipient sample about 28 days before transplant, after cytoreduction. Recipient blood drawn about 28 days pretransplant and days 30, 100, 180 after. This entry is derived from a study of T cell clonotyping in hematopoietic cell transplantation. Looking at the study overall: Pretransplant recipient samples were taken after cytoreduction. Whole-study results and caveats: Pathologically expanded recipient clonotypes increased progressively from day 30 to day 180 as diversity fell.

Data came from immunoSEQ multiplex PCR; TCRdb stores just in-frame clones and leaves some out. The sample yields some 50,000 clones, around 83% seen once. The V gene is TRBV9, the J gene TRBJ1-3; D uncertain. This specimen was peripheral blood mononuclear cells, taken before stem cell transplant. This clonotype was sampled from a man aged 55 to 70 with myelodysplastic syndrome. Some clones in this sample may be carry-over from other donors' samples. In DNA, the CDR3 is TGTGCCAGCAGCGTCAGCTTTCGGGACACCATATATTTT. Its translation is CASSVSFRDTIYF.